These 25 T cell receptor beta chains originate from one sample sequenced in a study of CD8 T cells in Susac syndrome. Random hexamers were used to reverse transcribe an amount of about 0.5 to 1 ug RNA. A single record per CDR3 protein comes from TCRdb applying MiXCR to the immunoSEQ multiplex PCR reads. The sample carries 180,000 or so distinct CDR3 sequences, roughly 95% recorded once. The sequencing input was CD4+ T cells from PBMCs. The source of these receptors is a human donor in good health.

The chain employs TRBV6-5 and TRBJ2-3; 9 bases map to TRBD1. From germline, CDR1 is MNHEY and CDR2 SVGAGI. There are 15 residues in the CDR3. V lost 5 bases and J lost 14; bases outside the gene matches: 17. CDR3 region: CASSGRDRVRDIVYF. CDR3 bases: TGTGCCAGCAGTGGGAGGGACAGGGTCCGAGACATCGTGTATTTT.

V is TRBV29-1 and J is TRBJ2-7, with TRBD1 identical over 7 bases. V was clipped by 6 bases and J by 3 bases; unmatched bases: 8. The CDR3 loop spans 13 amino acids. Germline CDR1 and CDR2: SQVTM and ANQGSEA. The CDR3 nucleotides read TGCAGCGTGGGAAAGACAGGGAGCTACGAGCAGTACTTC. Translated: CSVGKTGSYEQYF.

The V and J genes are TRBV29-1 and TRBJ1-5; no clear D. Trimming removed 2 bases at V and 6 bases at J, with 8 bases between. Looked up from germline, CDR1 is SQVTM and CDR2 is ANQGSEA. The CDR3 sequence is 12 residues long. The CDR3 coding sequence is TGCAGCGTTGAAATGGGAGGTCAGCCCCAGCATTTT. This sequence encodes CSVEMGGQPQHF.

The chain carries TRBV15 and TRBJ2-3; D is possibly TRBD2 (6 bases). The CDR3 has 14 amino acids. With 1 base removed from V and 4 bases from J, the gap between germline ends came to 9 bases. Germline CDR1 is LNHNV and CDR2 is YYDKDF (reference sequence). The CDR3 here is CATSRGGVADTQYF. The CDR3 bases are TGTGCCACCAGCAGAGGGGGGGTTGCAGATACGCAGTATTTT.

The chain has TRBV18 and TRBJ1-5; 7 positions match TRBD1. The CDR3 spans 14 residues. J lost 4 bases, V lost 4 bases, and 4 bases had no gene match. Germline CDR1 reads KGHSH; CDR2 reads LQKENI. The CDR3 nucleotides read TGTGCCAGCTCACGGGACAGCGATAATCAGCCCCAGCATTTT. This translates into CASSRDSDNQPQHF.

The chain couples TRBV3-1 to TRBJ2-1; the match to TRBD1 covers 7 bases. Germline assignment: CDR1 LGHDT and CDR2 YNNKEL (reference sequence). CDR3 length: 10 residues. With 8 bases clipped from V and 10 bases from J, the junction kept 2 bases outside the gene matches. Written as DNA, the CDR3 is TGTGCCAGCGGGGGACAGGAGCAGTTCTTC. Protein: CASGGQEQFF.

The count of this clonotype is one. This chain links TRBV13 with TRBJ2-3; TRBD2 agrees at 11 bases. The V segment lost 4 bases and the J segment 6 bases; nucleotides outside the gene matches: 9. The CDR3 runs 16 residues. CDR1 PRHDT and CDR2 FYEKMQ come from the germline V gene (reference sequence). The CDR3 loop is CASSSLTSGITDTQYF. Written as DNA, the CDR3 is TGTGCCAGCAGCTCATTGACTAGCGGGATTACGGATACGCAGTATTTT.

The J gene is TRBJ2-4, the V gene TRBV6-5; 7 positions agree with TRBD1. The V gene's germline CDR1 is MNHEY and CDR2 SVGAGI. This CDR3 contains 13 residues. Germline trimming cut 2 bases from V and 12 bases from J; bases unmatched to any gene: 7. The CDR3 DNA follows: TGTGCCAGCAGTTACCAACCGGGGACAGATCAGTACTTC. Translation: CASSYQPGTDQYF.

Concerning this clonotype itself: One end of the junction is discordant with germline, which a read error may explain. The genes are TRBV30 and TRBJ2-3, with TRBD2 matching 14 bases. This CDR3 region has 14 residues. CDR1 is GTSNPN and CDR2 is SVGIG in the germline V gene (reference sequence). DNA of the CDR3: TGTGCCTGGAGCGATCCCGGGACTAGCGGGAGCCCTCTATTT. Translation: CAWSDPGTSGSPLF.

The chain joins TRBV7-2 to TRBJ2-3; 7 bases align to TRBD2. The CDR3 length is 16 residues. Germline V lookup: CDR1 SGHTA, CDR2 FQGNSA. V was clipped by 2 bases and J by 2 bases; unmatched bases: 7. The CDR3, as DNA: TGTGCCAGCAGCTTACCGGGGGGAGTTTCCACAGATACGCAGTATTTT. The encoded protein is CASSLPGGVSTDTQYF.

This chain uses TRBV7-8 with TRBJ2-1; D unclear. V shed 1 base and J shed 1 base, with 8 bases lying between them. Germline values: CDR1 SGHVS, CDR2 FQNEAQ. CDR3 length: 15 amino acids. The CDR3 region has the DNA TGTGCCAGCAGCTTAGGGGGAAGGTCCTACAATGAGCAGTTCTTC. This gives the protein CASSLGGRSYNEQFF.

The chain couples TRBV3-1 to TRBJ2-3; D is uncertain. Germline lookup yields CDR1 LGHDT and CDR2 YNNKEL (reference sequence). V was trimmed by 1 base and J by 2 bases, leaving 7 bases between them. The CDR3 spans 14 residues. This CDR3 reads CASSQAGHTDTQYF. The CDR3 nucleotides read TGTGCCAGCAGCCAAGCGGGCCACACAGATACGCAGTATTTT.

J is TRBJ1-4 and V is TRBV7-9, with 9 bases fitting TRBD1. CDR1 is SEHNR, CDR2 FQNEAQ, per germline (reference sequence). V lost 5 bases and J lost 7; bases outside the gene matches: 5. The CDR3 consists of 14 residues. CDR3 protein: CASSTGTGFEKLFF. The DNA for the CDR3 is TGTGCCAGCAGCACAGGGACAGGGTTTGAAAAACTGTTTTTT.

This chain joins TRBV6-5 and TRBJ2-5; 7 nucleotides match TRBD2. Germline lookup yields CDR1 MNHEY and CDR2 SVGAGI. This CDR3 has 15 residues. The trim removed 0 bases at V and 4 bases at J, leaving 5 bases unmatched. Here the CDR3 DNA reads TGTGCCAGCAGTTACTCCGGGACTACCCGAGAGACCCAGTACTTC. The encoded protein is CASSYSGTTRETQYF.

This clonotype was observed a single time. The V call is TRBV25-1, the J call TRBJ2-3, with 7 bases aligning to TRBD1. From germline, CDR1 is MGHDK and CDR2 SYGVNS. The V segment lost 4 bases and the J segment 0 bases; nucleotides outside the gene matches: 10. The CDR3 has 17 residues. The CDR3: CASSGRQGIPSTDTQYF. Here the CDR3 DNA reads TGTGCCAGCAGTGGACGACAGGGCATCCCTAGCACAGATACGCAGTATTTT.

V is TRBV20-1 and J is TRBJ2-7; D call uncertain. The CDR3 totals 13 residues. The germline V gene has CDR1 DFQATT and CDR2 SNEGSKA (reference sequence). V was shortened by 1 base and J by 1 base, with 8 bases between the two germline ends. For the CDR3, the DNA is TGCAGTGCTAGAGTAAGTCGATCCTACGAGCAGTACTTC. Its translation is CSARVSRSYEQYF.

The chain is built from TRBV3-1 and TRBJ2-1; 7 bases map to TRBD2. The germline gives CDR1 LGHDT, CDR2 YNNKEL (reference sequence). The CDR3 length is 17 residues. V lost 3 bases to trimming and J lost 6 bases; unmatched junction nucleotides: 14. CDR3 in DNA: TGTGCCAGCAGCCACCCCTATGGGGAGGGCCCGGGCAATGAGCAGTTCTTC. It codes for CASSHPYGEGPGNEQFF.

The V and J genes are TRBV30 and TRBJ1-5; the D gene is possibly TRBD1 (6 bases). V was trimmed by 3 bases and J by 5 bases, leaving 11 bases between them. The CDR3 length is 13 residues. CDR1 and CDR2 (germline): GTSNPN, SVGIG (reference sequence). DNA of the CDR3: TGTGCCTGGAGGTCCCCAGGGGATCAGCCCCAGCATTTT. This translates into CAWRSPGDQPQHF.

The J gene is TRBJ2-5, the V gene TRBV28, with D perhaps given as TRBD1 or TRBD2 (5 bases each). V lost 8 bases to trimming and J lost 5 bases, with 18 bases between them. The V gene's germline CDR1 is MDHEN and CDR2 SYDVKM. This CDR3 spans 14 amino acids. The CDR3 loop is CASGLGEIRETQYF. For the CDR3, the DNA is TGTGCCAGCGGCCTGGGGGAGATTAGGGAGACCCAGTACTTC.

CDR3 nucleotide sequence: TGTGCCAGCAGTTCCACAGGGGGGTACGGTCAGCCCCAGCATTTT. It codes for CASSSTGGYGQPQHF. The chain combines TRBV28 with TRBJ1-5, with 8 bases matching TRBD1. From germline, CDR1 is MDHEN and CDR2 SYDVKM. The V segment lost 4 bases and the J segment 6 bases; nucleotides outside the gene matches: 8. The CDR3 length is 15 residues.

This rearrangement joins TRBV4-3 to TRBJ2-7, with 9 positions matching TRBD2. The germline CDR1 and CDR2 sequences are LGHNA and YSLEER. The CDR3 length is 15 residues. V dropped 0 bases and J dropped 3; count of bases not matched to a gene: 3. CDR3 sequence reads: CASSQDLAGFYEQYF. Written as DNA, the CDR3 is TGCGCCAGCAGCCAAGATCTAGCGGGGTTCTACGAGCAGTACTTC.

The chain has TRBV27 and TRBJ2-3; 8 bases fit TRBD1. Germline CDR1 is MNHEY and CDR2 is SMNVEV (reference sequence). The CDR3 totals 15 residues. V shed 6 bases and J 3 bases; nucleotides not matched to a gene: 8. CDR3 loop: CASSISRGLTDTQYF. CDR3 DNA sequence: TGTGCCAGCAGCATCTCCAGGGGGCTAACAGATACGCAGTATTTT.

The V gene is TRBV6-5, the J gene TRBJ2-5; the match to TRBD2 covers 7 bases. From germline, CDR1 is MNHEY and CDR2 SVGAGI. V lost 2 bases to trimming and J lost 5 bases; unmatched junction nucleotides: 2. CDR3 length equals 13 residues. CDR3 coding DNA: TGTGCCAGCAGTTACGGGAGGGTGGAGACCCAGTACTTC. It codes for CASSYGRVETQYF.

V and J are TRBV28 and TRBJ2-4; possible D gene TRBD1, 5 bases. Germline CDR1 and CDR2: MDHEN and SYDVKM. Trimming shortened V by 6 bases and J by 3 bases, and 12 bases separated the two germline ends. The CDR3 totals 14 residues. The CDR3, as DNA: TGTGCCAGCAGCTCAGGGAATGTCAAAAACATTCAGTACTTC. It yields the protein CASSSGNVKNIQYF.

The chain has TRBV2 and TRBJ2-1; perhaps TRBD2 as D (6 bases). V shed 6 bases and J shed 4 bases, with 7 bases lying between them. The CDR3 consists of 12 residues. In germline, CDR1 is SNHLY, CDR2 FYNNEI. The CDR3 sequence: CASSGTYNEQFF. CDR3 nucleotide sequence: TGTGCCAGCAGCGGGACTTACAATGAGCAGTTCTTC.